One and the same sample provided the 32 T cell receptor beta chains below, sequenced in a study of identical twins. TCRdb independently ran MiXCR on the 5' RACE reads; one entry per CDR3 protein. The data contain hundreds of thousands of distinct CDR3 sequences, roughly a tenth of them singletons. The material sequenced was memory (CD45RO+) T cells sorted from blood. The receptors were sampled from a woman aged 18-30 years in good health.

The chain carries TRBV20-1 and TRBJ2-3; TRBD2 agrees at 16 bases. This CDR3 contains 16 residues. The V gene's germline CDR1 is DFQATT and CDR2 SNEGSKA (reference sequence). Unmatched junction bases numbered 6, after V lost 5 bases and J lost 4 bases. CDR3 in DNA: TGCAGTGCTTCGGGACTAGCGGGGGGGAGAGCAGATACGCAGTATTTT. Amino acids: CSASGLAGGRADTQYF.

This clonotype was detected ten times or more. The rearrangement links TRBV18 to TRBJ2-3; D gene unclear. The V gene lost 1 base and the J gene lost 0 bases, with 2 bases spanning the gap. The germline V gene encodes CDR1 KGHSH and CDR2 LQKENI. The CDR3 is 13 residues long. CDR3 residues: CASSPLSTDTQYF. The CDR3 DNA follows: TGTGCCAGCTCACCACTAAGCACAGATACGCAGTATTTT.

V and J are TRBV20-1 and TRBJ2-7; 7 bases align to TRBD1. Germline CDR1 is DFQATT and CDR2 is SNEGSKA (reference sequence). The CDR3 sequence is 14 residues long. Losses at the gene ends were 3 bases for V and 2 bases for J; bases not matched to a gene: 7. The CDR3 region has the DNA TGCAGTGCTAGGGTACAGGGGCTAACCTACGAGCAGTACTTC. Its translation is CSARVQGLTYEQYF.

The chain combines TRBV5-6 with TRBJ2-1; D may correspond to TRBD1 or TRBD2 (5 bases each). CDR3 length equals 13 residues. Deletions cut 1 base from V and 10 bases from J, with 12 bases between. Germline CDR1 is SGHDT and CDR2 is YYEEEE. CDR3 region: CASSLFGTQEQFF. The CDR3, as DNA: TGTGCCAGCAGCTTGTTCGGGACCCAGGAGCAGTTCTTC. Full variable domain (outside the CDR3, taken from reference TRBV5-6 and TRBJ2-1): DAGVTQSPTHLIKTRGQQVTLRCSPKSGHDTVSWYQQALGQGPQFIFQYYEEEERQRGNFPDRFSGHQFPNYSSELNVNALLLGDSALYLCASSLFGTQEQFFGPGTRLTVL.

The chain carries TRBV11-2 and TRBJ2-3; 9 nucleotides align to TRBD2. V lost 8 bases and J lost 0; bases outside the gene matches: 6. Germline values: CDR1 SGHAT, CDR2 FQNNGV. The CDR3 contains 15 residues. CDR3: CASGLTSGSTDTQYF. The DNA of the CDR3 is TGTGCCAGCGGGTTGACTAGCGGTAGCACAGATACGCAGTATTTT.

This clonotype was counted only a few times. The chain is built from TRBV7-9 and TRBJ2-6; maybe TRBD1 (6 bases). Germline V gene data show CDR1 as SEHNR and CDR2 as FQNEAQ (reference sequence). CDR3 size: 15 residues. Trimming left V 6 bases short and J 3 bases short, with 12 bases between. Written as DNA, the CDR3 is TGTGCCAGCAGGGGGCAGGGGCTTGGGGCCAACGTCCTGACTTTC. Its translation is CASRGQGLGANVLTF. Full variable domain (rest looked up from reference TRBV7-9 and TRBJ2-6): DTGVSQNPRHKITKRGQNVTFRCDPISEHNRLYWYRQTLGQGPEFLTYFQNEAQLEKSRLLSDRFSAERPKGSFSTLEIQRTEQGDSAMYLCASRGQGLGANVLTFGAGSRLTVL.

This clonotype was found many times. The rearrangement uses TRBV7-3 and TRBJ2-2; 7 bases align to TRBD1. CDR3 length equals 15 residues. The germline CDR1 and CDR2 sequences are SGHTA and FQGTGA. The junction had 4 bases not matched to a gene; V was cut back by 3 bases and J by 3 bases. CDR3 nucleotide sequence: TGTGCCAGCAGCTTTGTAGGGGGCGACACCGGGGAGCTGTTTTTT. It specifies CASSFVGGDTGELFF.

This clonotype was recorded at least ten times. The chain links TRBV20-1 to TRBJ2-3; tentatively, D is TRBD2 (7 bases). The V end was cut by 5 bases, the J end by 3 bases, with 21 bases between. CDR1 and CDR2 from the germline V gene are DFQATT and SNEGSKA (reference sequence). The CDR3 sequence is 16 residues long. As DNA, the CDR3 is TGCAGTGCTGGGGGAACGGCTGCGGGGGCGACAGATACGCAGTATTTT. It translates to CSAGGTAAGATDTQYF.

CDR3 in DNA: TGTGCCACCAGCAGAGACGCCAAGGGCGGCTACACCTTC. As protein: CATSRDAKGGYTF. This rearrangement joins TRBV15 to TRBJ1-2; D call uncertain. Germline V gene sequence: CDR1 LNHNV, CDR2 YYDKDF (reference sequence). Trimming took off 0 bases at V and 8 bases at J, with 10 bases between the two ends. This CDR3 region has 13 residues. The full variable domain, completed using reference TRBV15 and TRBJ1-2, is DAMVIQNPRYQVTQFGKPVTLSCSQTLNHNVMYWYQQKSSQAPKLLFHYYDKDFNNEADTPDNFQSRRPNTSFCFLDIRSPGLGDTAMYLCATSRDAKGGYTFGSGTRLTVV.

This clonotype was recorded a few times. The V and J genes are TRBV2 and TRBJ2-7, with D unresolved. The V end lost 3 bases, the J end lost 1 base, and 4 bases lay between the germline ends. The germline V gene encodes CDR1 SNHLY and CDR2 FYNNEI. CDR3 length: 12 residues. The DNA for the CDR3 is TGTGCCAGCAGTGATGGTTCCTACGAGCAGTACTTC. Residues: CASSDGSYEQYF. The full variable domain, completed using reference TRBV2 and TRBJ2-7, is EPEVTQTPSHQVTQMGQEVILRCVPISNHLYFYWYRQILGQKVEFLVSFYNNEISEKSEIFDDQFSVERPDGSNFTLKIRSTKLEDSAMYFCASSDGSYEQYFGPGTRLTVT.

Ten or more counts support this clonotype. The rearrangement joins TRBV18 to TRBJ1-2; D not resolved. The CDR3 is 15 amino acids. Germline V gives CDR1 KGHSH, CDR2 LQKENI. The ends were cut back, 6 bases at V and 2 bases at J, with 16 bases in the middle. CDR3 residues: CASSPSNTPNYGYTF. The CDR3 nucleotides read TGTGCCAGCTCCCCATCGAACACCCCCAACTATGGCTACACCTTC.

The chain recombines TRBV11-2 with TRBJ2-5; 9 nucleotides match TRBD2. V trimming: 0 bases; J trimming: 2 bases; junction bases outside the gene matches: 7. CDR1 is SGHAT and CDR2 is FQNNGV in the germline V gene. The CDR3 runs to 17 residues. CDR3 region: CASSLDSLAGMQETQYF. The CDR3 nucleotides read TGTGCCAGCAGCTTAGATAGTCTAGCGGGAATGCAAGAGACCCAGTACTTC.

This clonotype was seen ten or more times. The V call is TRBV6-5, the J call TRBJ1-2; the D is unclear. The CDR3 has 12 residues. The V gene's germline CDR1 is MNHEY and CDR2 SVGAGI. Trimming took 0 bases from V and 6 from J, leaving 5 bases between them. CDR3 in DNA: TGTGCCAGCAGTTACTCCGGGGATGGCTACACCTTC. It encodes CASSYSGDGYTF.

This clonotype was seen repeatedly, ten times or more. The J gene is TRBJ2-1, the V gene TRBV7-9, with 8 positions matching TRBD2. The CDR3 is 14 amino acids. Germline-derived CDR1 and CDR2 are SEHNR and FQNEAQ (reference sequence). The V segment lost 5 bases and the J segment 8 bases; nucleotides outside the gene matches: 8. The CDR3 bases are TGTGCCAGCAGCCGTAGCGGGAAGGGCGATGAGCAGTTCTTC. Protein sequence: CASSRSGKGDEQFF.

There are many counts of this clonotype. The V gene is TRBV12-3 or TRBV12-4, the J gene TRBJ2-3; maybe TRBD1 (7 bases). Trimming pared 5 bases from V and 6 bases from J, leaving 18 bases between. The length of the CDR3 is 15 residues. CDR3 in amino acids: CASSPGGSQGDTQYF. The CDR3 nucleotides read TGTGCCAGCAGTCCAGGGGGGTCCCAGGGGGATACGCAGTATTTT.

Ten or more counts support this clonotype. J is TRBJ1-1 and V is TRBV12-3 or TRBV12-4; D uncertain. The CDR3 consists of 12 residues. Between the trimmed V and J ends, which lost 6 bases and 6 bases, there was a span of 11 bases. In DNA, the CDR3 is TGTGCCAGCAGGAGGGAGACGGCTGAAGCTTTCTTT. This sequence encodes CASRRETAEAFF.

This chain uses TRBV6-2 or TRBV6-3 with TRBJ1-2; D unclear. The length of the CDR3 is 13 residues. From germline, CDR1 is MNHEY and CDR2 SVGEGT. V lost 0 bases, J lost 2 bases, and 4 bases lay in between. CDR3: CASSYSDNYGYTF. The CDR3 DNA is TGTGCCAGCAGTTACTCGGACAACTATGGCTACACCTTC.

This clonotype was picked up a small number of times. The gene calls are TRBV20-1 and TRBJ2-3, with D hard to call. The CDR3 covers 11 residues. The germline V gene encodes CDR1 DFQATT and CDR2 SNEGSKA (reference sequence). CDR3 coding DNA: TGCAGCGCGCAGGCCACAGATACGCAGTATTTT. Its protein is CSAQATDTQYF.

To note about this clonotype: As the CDR3 is not closed by the conserved phenylalanine or tryptophan, this likely results from a read error. The chain is built from TRBV20-1 and TRBJ2-3; maybe TRBD2 (5 bases). CDR1 and CDR2 from the germline V gene are DFQATT and SNEGSKA (reference sequence). V lost 5 bases to trimming and J lost 2 bases, with 14 bases between them. The CDR3 length is 14 residues. The CDR3 reads CSAPRGDPTDTQYI. The CDR3 bases are TGCAGTGCTCCCCGGGGTGACCCCACAGATACGCAGTATATT.

This clonotype has only a few counts. The V gene is TRBV6-5, the J gene TRBJ2-7, with 8 bases lining up with TRBD2. The CDR3 covers 12 residues. Germline V CDR1 and CDR2: MNHEY, SVGAGI. The junction had 7 bases not matched to a gene; V was cut back by 11 bases and J by 4 bases. The CDR3 DNA sequence: TGTGCCGCCCGGGGGGGGTCTTACGAGCAGTACTTC. Translation gives CAARGGSYEQYF.

The chain is built from TRBV12-3 or TRBV12-4 and TRBJ1-2, with 11 bases identical to TRBD1. The CDR3 length is 16 residues. Germline trimming cut 5 bases from V and 0 bases from J; bases unmatched to any gene: 5. CDR3 amino acids: CASSLGTGGANYGYTF. For the CDR3, the DNA is TGTGCCAGCAGTCTCGGGACAGGGGGGGCTAACTATGGCTACACCTTC.

This chain connects TRBV30 to TRBJ2-6, with D maybe TRBD1 (5 bases). Per germline, CDR1 GTSNPN and CDR2 SVGIG (reference sequence). The CDR3 spans 15 residues. Trimming took off 1 base at V and 4 bases at J, with 11 bases between the two ends. CDR3 sequence: CAWSATGPGANVLTF. Here the CDR3 DNA reads TGTGCCTGGAGTGCAACAGGTCCCGGGGCCAACGTCCTGACTTTC. The entire variable domain, with the rest obtained from reference TRBV30 and TRBJ2-6, is as follows: SQTIHQWPATLVQPVGSPLSLECTVEGTSNPNLYWYRQAAGRGLQLLFYSVGIGQISSEVPQNLSASRPQDRQFILSSKKLLLSDSGFYLCAWSATGPGANVLTFGAGSRLTVL.

J is TRBJ1-2 and V is TRBV20-1; D remains unclear. Trimming pared 6 bases from V and 1 base from J, leaving 12 bases between. This CDR3 region has 13 residues. CDR1 and CDR2 from the germline V gene are DFQATT and SNEGSKA (reference sequence). The CDR3 coding sequence is TGCAGTGCCTCCGACGAATTTAACTATGGCTACACCTTC. Protein sequence: CSASDEFNYGYTF.

Many counts were recorded for this clonotype. The CDR3 nucleotides are TGTGCCAGCAGTTACAGGACAGGGGACAATGAGCAGTTCTTC. The encoded protein is CASSYRTGDNEQFF. The chain recombines TRBV6-5 with TRBJ2-1, with 9 bases fitting TRBD1. Per germline, CDR1 MNHEY and CDR2 SVGAGI. There are 14 residues in the CDR3. With V trimmed by 2 bases and J by 5 bases, 1 base remained unmatched.

This clonotype was detected many times. The V and J genes are TRBV21-1 and TRBJ1-1; the D segment call TRBD1 is taken from the table without a DNA check. TRBV21-1 is noted as a pseudogene. CDR3 length: 14 amino acids. The CDR3 DNA reads as TGTGCCAGCAGCAAGGGGACAGAGAACACTGAAGCTTTCTTT. Its protein product is CASSKGTENTEAFF.

A few counts support this clonotype. J is TRBJ2-7 and V is TRBV6-1; TRBD1 agrees at 7 bases. The CDR3 length is 15 residues. V shed 6 bases and J 3 bases; nucleotides not matched to a gene: 11. The V gene's germline CDR1 is MNHNS and CDR2 SASEGT. Written as DNA, the CDR3 is TGTGCCAGCAGGGAGACAGGGAGAGGGCTCTACGAGCAGTACTTC. The encoded protein is CASRETGRGLYEQYF.

There are a few counts of this clonotype. The chain couples TRBV9 to TRBJ1-1; D gene ambiguous. The CDR3 length is 14 residues. In germline, CDR1 is SGDLS, CDR2 YYNGEE. Trimming removed 0 bases from V and 1 base from J, with 7 bases in between. CDR3 residues: CASSVGGPNTEAFF. CDR3 bases: TGTGCCAGCAGCGTAGGAGGGCCGAACACTGAAGCTTTCTTT.

The sample holds one count of this clonotype. This chain joins TRBV19 and TRBJ2-2, with TRBD2 matching over 8 bases. V lost 10 bases, J lost 2 bases, and 6 bases stayed unmatched. Germline V CDR1 and CDR2: LNHDA, SQIVND (reference sequence). This CDR3 contains 14 residues. This CDR3 reads CAISGSANTGELFF. The CDR3 DNA reads TGTGCCATCAGCGGGAGTGCTAACACCGGGGAGCTGTTTTTT.

Many counts were recorded for this clonotype. The CDR3 loop reads CASGPQRDTSEEQYF. CDR3 nucleotides: TGTGCCAGCGGCCCACAACGGGATACTTCTGAAGAGCAGTACTTC. The chain combines TRBV6-4 with TRBJ2-7; a possible D gene is TRBD2 (5 bases). The CDR3 has 15 amino acids. Germline CDR1 and CDR2: MRHNA and SNTAGT. V dropped 8 bases and J dropped 7 bases, with 24 bases sitting between them.

This clonotype showed up just a few times. The CDR3 region is CASSPSTGVTGELFF. In nucleotides, the CDR3 is TGTGCCAGCTCACCAAGCACAGGGGTTACCGGGGAGCTGTTTTTT. This sequence joins TRBV18 and TRBJ2-2, with 7 positions matching TRBD1. The V and J ends lost 2 bases and 5 bases, in that order; junction bases with no gene match: 5. CDR3 length: 15 residues. The germline CDR1 and CDR2 sequences are KGHSH and LQKENI. The full variable domain, completed using reference TRBV18 and TRBJ2-2, is NAGVMQNPRHLVRRRGQEARLRCSPMKGHSHVYWYRQLPEEGLKFMVYLQKENIIDESGMPKERFSAEFPKEGPSILRIQQVVRGDSAAYFCASSPSTGVTGELFFGEGSRLTVL.

This clonotype was recorded at least ten times. This chain joins TRBV5-1 and TRBJ1-2, with 11 bases lining up with TRBD1. Germline V gives CDR1 SGHRS, CDR2 YFSETQ. The CDR3 is 13 amino acids. V lost 3 bases to trimming and J lost 9 bases; unmatched junction nucleotides: 4. This CDR3 reads CASSSGQGASYTF. CDR3 nucleotides: TGCGCCAGCAGCTCAGGACAGGGGGCTAGCTACACCTTC.

V usage is TRBV15 and J usage is TRBJ1-2; no firm D call. Germline CDR1 is LNHNV and CDR2 is YYDKDF (reference sequence). The length of the CDR3 is 15 residues. V lost 1 base and J lost 4, with 13 bases in between. The chain's CDR3 is CATSRGRGIGYGYTF. CDR3 DNA sequence: TGTGCCACCAGCAGAGGTCGGGGAATTGGCTATGGCTACACCTTC.